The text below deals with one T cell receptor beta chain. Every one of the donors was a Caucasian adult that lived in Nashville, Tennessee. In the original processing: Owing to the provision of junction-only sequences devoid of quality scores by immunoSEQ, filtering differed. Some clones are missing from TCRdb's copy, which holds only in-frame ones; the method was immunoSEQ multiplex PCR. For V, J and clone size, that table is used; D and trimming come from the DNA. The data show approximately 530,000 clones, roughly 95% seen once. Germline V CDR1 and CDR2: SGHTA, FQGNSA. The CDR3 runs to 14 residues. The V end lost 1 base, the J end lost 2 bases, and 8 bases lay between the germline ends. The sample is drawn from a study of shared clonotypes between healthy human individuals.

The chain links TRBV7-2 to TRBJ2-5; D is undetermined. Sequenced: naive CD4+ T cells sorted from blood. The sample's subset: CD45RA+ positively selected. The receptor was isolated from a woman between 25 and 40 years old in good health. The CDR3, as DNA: TGTGCCAGCAGCTTAGTAACTGGGCAAGAGACCCAGTACTTC. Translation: CASSLVTGQETQYF.